Sequencing of this T cell receptor (beta chain) was carried out in a study of early stage breast cancer tumors. The assay was immunoSEQ multiplex PCR, and TCRdb's table has in-frame clones only and misses some. The sample shows over 40,000 clones, 78% of them seen only once. Per the germline V gene, CDR1 is GTSNPN and CDR2 is SVGIG (reference sequence). Trimming pared 2 bases from V and 3 bases from J, leaving 11 bases between. This CDR3 spans 14 amino acids. J is TRBJ2-4 and V is TRBV30; no clear D. The specimen sequenced was blood. This receptor was obtained from a person aged 35 to 50 with breast cancer. The CDR3 region has the DNA TGTGCCTGGAGTTCCCGCCACCTCAAAAACATTCAGTACTTC. Protein product: CAWSSRHLKNIQYF.